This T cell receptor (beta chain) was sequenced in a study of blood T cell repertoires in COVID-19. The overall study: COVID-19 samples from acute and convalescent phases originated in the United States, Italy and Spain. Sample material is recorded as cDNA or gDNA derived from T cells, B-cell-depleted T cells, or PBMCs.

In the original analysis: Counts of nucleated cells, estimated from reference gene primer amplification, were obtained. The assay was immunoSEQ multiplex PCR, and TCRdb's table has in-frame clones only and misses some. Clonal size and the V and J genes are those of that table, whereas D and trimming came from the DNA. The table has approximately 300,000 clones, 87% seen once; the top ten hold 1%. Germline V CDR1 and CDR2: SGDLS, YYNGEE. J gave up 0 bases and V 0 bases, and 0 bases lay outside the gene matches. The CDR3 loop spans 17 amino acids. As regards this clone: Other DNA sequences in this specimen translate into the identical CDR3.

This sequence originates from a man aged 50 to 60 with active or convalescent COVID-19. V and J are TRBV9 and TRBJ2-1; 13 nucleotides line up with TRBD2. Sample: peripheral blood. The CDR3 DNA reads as TGTGCCAGCAGCGTAGGGACTAGCGGGAGCTCCTACAATGAGCAGTTCTTC. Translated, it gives CASSVGTSGSSYNEQFF.